The 21 T cell receptor beta chains reported below all come from one sample, sequenced in a study of CXCR3-negative and CXCR3-positive naive CD8 T cells. Study-level findings and limits: CXCR3-negative naive cells had less hydrophobic TRB CDR3s than did CXCR3-positive naive cells.

Their recognized antigens are unknown. The study made its TRB cDNA libraries by 5' RACE, adding UMI labels. One entry per CDR3 protein, without DNA, is what TCRdb gives after re-calling the 5' RACE reads. The sample holds around 140,000 distinct CDR3 sequences. Sequenced: naive CXCR3+ CD8+ T cells from blood. Subset denoted: CD45RO-CCR7+CD27+CD95- naive CD8+ T cells expressing CXCR3 (TNR3+). The receptors were gathered from a human donor in good health. Some clones in this sample may be carry-over from other donors' samples.

This sequence joins TRBV28 and TRBJ1-1; no DNA is available, so the TRBD1 call from TCRdb remains unchecked. CDR1 is MDHEN, CDR2 SYDVKM, per germline. There are 16 residues in the CDR3. CDR3 residues: CASRDRGRGEYTEAFF.

The chain is built from TRBV5-1 and TRBJ2-1; TCRdb's assignment of TRBD2 cannot be checked, as there is no DNA. CDR3 length equals 17 residues. Germline CDR1 reads SGHRS; CDR2 reads YFSETQ. CDR3 loop: CASSLVLAGGPYNEQFF.

The chain recombines TRBV7-6 with TRBJ2-2; the TCRdb call, TRBD2, lacks DNA for checking. Germline CDR1 SGHVS, CDR2 FNYEAQ. The CDR3 covers 16 residues. CDR3 region: CASSFTGLAGAGELFF.

The chain is built from TRBV9 and TRBJ2-1; TCRdb gives TRBD2 as the D gene, but with no DNA this cannot be confirmed. Per the germline V gene, CDR1 is SGDLS and CDR2 is YYNGEE. The CDR3 is 13 residues long. CDR3 protein: CASRSGSRDEQFF.

The V gene is TRBV6-6, the J gene TRBJ1-3. The CDR3 contains 16 residues. Germline CDR1 is MNHNY and CDR2 is SVGAGI (reference sequence). CDR3 sequence reads: CASSYTYWVAGNTIYF.

The V call is TRBV4-1, the J call TRBJ1-2; TCRdb's D gene call, TRBD1, goes unchecked for lack of DNA. The CDR3 runs 12 residues. CDR1 is MGHRA, CDR2 YSYEKL, per germline. CDR3 residues: CASSGGDYGYTF.

The rearrangement uses TRBV29-1 and TRBJ2-7; the D call from TCRdb, TRBD1, cannot be confirmed without DNA. CDR3 size: 12 residues. Germline V gene lookup returns CDR1 SQVTM and CDR2 ANQGSEA. The CDR3 region is CSVELAGVEQYF.

V and J are TRBV11-2 and TRBJ2-2; TCRdb reports TRBD2, a call that lacks DNA to check it against. This CDR3 comprises 15 residues. Germline V gene data show CDR1 as SGHAT and CDR2 as FQNNGV. CDR3 region: CASSSSGERTGELFF.

The V gene is TRBV5-1, the J gene TRBJ2-5; the TCRdb D gene call, TRBD2, has no DNA to confirm it. This CDR3 is built from 15 residues. Germline V gene sequence: CDR1 SGHRS, CDR2 YFSETQ. The CDR3 loop is CASSLVGLASETQYF.

This chain connects TRBV12-3 or TRBV12-4 to TRBJ2-3. There are 13 residues in the CDR3. The CDR3 here is CASSFWRTDTQYF.

The CDR3 here is CASSLGQGLNEQYF. The V call is TRBV7-2, the J call TRBJ2-7; the TCRdb call, TRBD1, lacks DNA for checking. The V gene's germline CDR1 is SGHTA and CDR2 FQGNSA. The length of the CDR3 is 14 residues.

The chain links TRBV7-9 to TRBJ1-2; the TRBD1 assignment by TCRdb is unverifiable without DNA. CDR1 SEHNR and CDR2 FQNEAQ come from the germline V gene (reference sequence). The CDR3 has 14 residues. This CDR3 reads CASSFQGVNYGYTF.

The chain recombines TRBV12-3 or TRBV12-4 with TRBJ1-6; the TCRdb call, TRBD1, lacks DNA for checking. This CDR3 comprises 12 residues. The chain's CDR3 is CASGLGNSPLHF.

This CDR3 reads CASSYPQTGAEQYF. This sequence joins TRBV28 and TRBJ2-7; TCRdb designates TRBD1, a call that cannot be tested without DNA. Germline assignment: CDR1 MDHEN and CDR2 SYDVKM. This CDR3 has 14 residues.

V usage is TRBV6-1 and J usage is TRBJ2-7; the D call from TCRdb, TRBD1, cannot be confirmed without DNA. CDR3 length: 15 amino acids. Germline V lookup: CDR1 MNHNS, CDR2 SASEGT. The CDR3 sequence is CASIIGTFFSYEQYF.

This rearrangement joins TRBV15 to TRBJ2-7; the TCRdb D gene call, TRBD1, has no DNA to confirm it. The CDR3 totals 14 residues. CDR1 and CDR2 from the germline V gene are LNHNV and YYDKDF (reference sequence). CDR3 region: CATSKILTVDEQYF.

The chain links TRBV5-1 to TRBJ2-7; TCRdb's assignment of TRBD1 cannot be checked, as there is no DNA. Germline CDR1 and CDR2: SGHRS and YFSETQ. There are 13 residues in the CDR3. The chain's CDR3 is CASSLVGVYEQYF.

The chain joins TRBV4-2 to TRBJ2-7. Germline loops: CDR1 LGHNA, CDR2 YNFKEQ. This CDR3 comprises 14 residues. The CDR3 reads CASSQELEGGEQYF.

This CDR3 reads CASSIQGDQPQHF. The chain combines TRBV2 with TRBJ1-5; the TCRdb D gene call, TRBD1, has no DNA to confirm it. The CDR3 has 13 residues. Germline CDR1 is SNHLY and CDR2 is FYNNEI.

V is TRBV7-9 and J is TRBJ2-7; TCRdb's D call, TRBD2, is unchecked because there is no DNA. Germline V gives CDR1 SEHNR, CDR2 FQNEAQ (reference sequence). This CDR3 contains 14 residues. CDR3 residues: CASSPGTSSYEQYF.

V is TRBV6-5 and J is TRBJ2-2; absent DNA, TCRdb's TRBD1 call cannot be checked. Per the germline V gene, CDR1 is MNHEY and CDR2 is SVGAGI. This CDR3 comprises 16 residues. CDR3 sequence: CASSYPPGAGTGELFF.